The 16 T cell receptor beta chains presented below share a single source sample, sequenced in a study of blood T cell repertoires in COVID-19. TCRdb keeps only in-frame clones here, not all; method: immunoSEQ multiplex PCR. The profile shows 250,000 to 300,000 clones, 70% to 90% of them singletons. Sequencing was done on a sample of peripheral blood. All receptors come from a woman in her twenties or thirties who had recovered from COVID-19.

V gene TRBV15 combines with J gene TRBJ1-5, with 9 bases that match TRBD1. Germline V CDR1 and CDR2: LNHNV, YYDKDF (reference sequence). The V segment lost 0 bases and the J segment 8 bases; nucleotides outside the gene matches: 17. There are 19 residues in the CDR3. Written as DNA, the CDR3 is TGTGCCACCAGCAGAGACACTTTAATATGGGACAGGGTGATGAAGCCCCAGCATTTT. It translates to CATSRDTLIWDRVMKPQHF.

J is TRBJ2-7 and V is TRBV6-1; D gene ambiguous. The CDR3 extends over 14 amino acids. CDR1 and CDR2 (germline): MNHNS, SASEGT. V dropped 2 bases and J dropped 1 base, with 9 bases sitting between them. The CDR3 bases are TGTGCCAGCAGTGAAATCCCCTTTTCCTACGAGCAGTACTTC. This codes for CASSEIPFSYEQYF.

The chain couples TRBV11-2 to TRBJ1-1; D not resolved. Germline V gene sequence: CDR1 SGHAT, CDR2 FQNNGV. This CDR3 has 15 residues. Trimming shortened V by 3 bases and J by 5 bases, and 16 bases separated the two germline ends. CDR3 in amino acids: CASSFSPPGRTEAFF. The CDR3 nucleotides read TGTGCCAGCAGCTTTAGCCCCCCGGGTCGGACTGAAGCTTTCTTT.

The table lists this clone with a count of one. The CDR3 is CASSPPPGGYEQYF. In DNA form, the CDR3 reads TGTGCCAGCTCACCACCTCCAGGGGGCTACGAGCAGTACTTC. The rearrangement links TRBV18 to TRBJ2-7; 7 nucleotides match TRBD1. Germline trimming cut 0 bases from V and 3 bases from J; bases unmatched to any gene: 2. Germline CDR1 is KGHSH and CDR2 is LQKENI. The CDR3 is made up of 14 amino acids.

The chain joins TRBV5-1 to TRBJ2-3; 10 bases match TRBD1. In germline, CDR1 is SGHRS, CDR2 YFSETQ. J lost 6 bases, V lost 0 bases, and 10 bases had no gene match. The CDR3 runs to 17 residues. This CDR3 reads CASSLAPGQGITDTQYF. CDR3 DNA sequence: TGCGCCAGCAGCTTGGCACCGGGACAGGGGATAACGGATACGCAGTATTTT.

This chain links TRBV28 with TRBJ2-7; 7 positions match TRBD2. Unmatched junction bases numbered 6, after V lost 2 bases and J lost 5 bases. CDR1 and CDR2 from the germline V gene are MDHEN and SYDVKM. The CDR3 loop spans 14 amino acids. DNA of the CDR3: TGTGCCAGCAGTTTAAGGGCGGGGGTCCACGAGCAGTACTTC. Translated: CASSLRAGVHEQYF.

The V and J genes are TRBV13 and TRBJ2-7; 8 bases line up with TRBD2. This CDR3 comprises 15 residues. The V gene end was trimmed by 5 bases and the J gene end by 6 bases; junction bases not matched to a gene: 12. The germline gives CDR1 PRHDT, CDR2 FYEKMQ (reference sequence). The CDR3: CASSTRGGPIGEQYF. For the CDR3, the DNA is TGTGCCAGCAGCACCCGCGGGGGGCCCATAGGCGAGCAGTACTTC.

The chain couples TRBV19 to TRBJ1-4, with a weak D call TRBD1 (6 bases). CDR1 LNHDA and CDR2 SQIVND come from the germline V gene (reference sequence). V was trimmed by 4 bases and J by 4 bases, leaving 10 bases between them. The CDR3 is 14 amino acids. The CDR3 sequence is CASSTTGYNEKLFF. The CDR3 nucleotides read TGTGCCAGTAGTACGACAGGCTATAATGAAAAACTGTTTTTT. The full variable domain, with the rest looked up from reference TRBV19 and TRBJ1-4, is DGGITQSPKYLFRKEGQNVTLSCEQNLNHDAMYWYRQDPGQGLRLIYYSQIVNDFQKGDIAEGYSVSREKKESFPLTVTSAQKNPTAFYLCASSTTGYNEKLFFGSGTQLSVL.

The chain carries TRBV7-2 and TRBJ2-2, with 8 bases fitting TRBD1. CDR3 size: 18 residues. V dropped 5 bases and J dropped 6; count of bases not matched to a gene: 17. CDR1 and CDR2 from the germline V gene are SGHTA and FQGNSA. CDR3 nucleotide sequence: TGTGCCAGCAGCCGGATCGGCGCGGGGACAGGAACGCCCGGGGAGCTGTTTTTT. This gives the protein CASSRIGAGTGTPGELFF.

CDR3 bases: TGTGCCAGTACCATTACAGGGGAAAGGGAGCTGTTTTTT. Amino acid sequence: CASTITGERELFF. The chain combines TRBV19 with TRBJ2-2, with 7 bases aligning to TRBD1. V lost 7 bases, J lost 9 bases, and 8 bases stayed unmatched. Germline V gene lookup returns CDR1 LNHDA and CDR2 SQIVND (reference sequence). The CDR3 runs 13 residues.

This sequence joins TRBV7-2 and TRBJ1-1; no reliable D call. The germline gives CDR1 SGHTA, CDR2 FQGNSA. The CDR3 runs 12 residues. Trimming left V 1 base short and J 6 bases short, with 6 bases between. Here the CDR3 DNA reads TGTGCCAGCAGCTTAGGTCAGGCTGAAGCTTTCTTT. It is translated as CASSLGQAEAFF.

The chain uses TRBV5-4 and TRBJ2-7; 7 bases fit TRBD1. This CDR3 is built from 16 residues. With V trimmed by 5 bases and J by 1 base, 12 bases remained unmatched. Germline assignment: CDR1 SGHNT and CDR2 YYREEE (reference sequence). CDR3 DNA: TGTGCCAGCAGTCAGGCCTACAGGGGAGCGTCCTACGAGCAGTACTTC. Its translation is CASSQAYRGASYEQYF.

This chain connects TRBV7-3 to TRBJ2-1; 10 bases agree with TRBD1. J gave up 7 bases and V 5 bases, and 5 bases lay outside the gene matches. The CDR3 has 14 residues. Germline V lookup: CDR1 SGHTA, CDR2 FQGTGA. The DNA for the CDR3 is TGTGCCAGCAGCCCCGGGACAGGGGTAAATGAGCAGTTCTTC. Residues: CASSPGTGVNEQFF.

V usage is TRBV28 and J usage is TRBJ1-6; maybe TRBD1 (5 bases). The CDR3 is 14 amino acids. The germline V gene encodes CDR1 MDHEN and CDR2 SYDVKM. Trimming shortened V by 1 base and J by 8 bases, and 9 bases separated the two germline ends. CDR3 residues: CASSLLGVDSPLHF. Here the CDR3 DNA reads TGTGCCAGCAGTTTATTAGGGGTGGATTCACCCCTCCACTTT.

A note on this clone: The same CDR3 also results from other DNA sequences found in this sample. The V and J genes are TRBV24-1 and TRBJ2-7, with 10 bases matching TRBD1. The CDR3 is 15 residues long. V dropped 4 bases and J dropped 2; count of bases not matched to a gene: 4. Per germline, CDR1 KGHDR and CDR2 SFDVKD. The CDR3: CATSEGGQGAYEQYF. The CDR3 DNA reads TGTGCCACCAGTGAAGGAGGACAGGGGGCCTACGAGCAGTACTTC.

The chain carries TRBV5-1 and TRBJ1-1; D is perhaps TRBD1 (5 bases). The CDR3 is 14 amino acids. Germline CDR1 and CDR2: SGHRS and YFSETQ. With 0 bases removed from V and 8 bases from J, the gap between germline ends came to 14 bases. Written as DNA, the CDR3 is TGCGCCAGCAGCTTGGGACAGAAAGGAAGCGAAGCTTTCTTT. Its translation is CASSLGQKGSEAFF.